The subject of this entry is one T cell receptor (beta chain). This clonotype appeared a few times. The antigen it recognizes is unknown. Per-nucleotide qualities are absent, and no much larger clonotype sits a single base away. The data belong to a study of human T cells and chemical hapten exposure (dated by TCRdb to the early 2020s). Study-wide context: For sensitization, 2% DPC in acetone was applied to a roughly 2 cm by roughly 2 cm area of upper inner arm skin. Throughout the study period of about 22 weeks, patients also received therapeutic DPC doses to the scalp every week. Patch testing on the upper back used Finn chambers containing 0.01% DPC, with scoring done after 6 days according to International Contact Dermatitis Research Group standards. The mostly female patient cohort included alopecia areata with under or over 50% scalp involvement, alopecia totalis and alopecia universalis. Libraries were pooled for sequencing, and per-sample TCR yields varied mainly because of small differences in library volumes within the pool. Peripheral blood TCR repertoire changes were tracked in vivo in alopecia patients during primary and secondary sensitization to the hapten diphenylcyclopropenone (DPC). Blood was sampled from patients pre-sensitization (week 0) and at 2, 6 and about 24 weeks after DPC sensitization. Some 29 alopecia patients provided blood for TCR sequencing at one to four time points (pre-sensitization, 2, 6 and 24 weeks). Overall results and qualifications from the work: Alopecia, a presumed autoimmune disease, was present in all patients, so the immune response of the patients might differ from that of healthy individuals. After repeated subsampling, the strength of the expansion versus patch-test correlation and the threshold at which it became significant changed. DPC sensitization did not change how many TCRs were above 1 in 1000 frequency, and no evidence was found of alterations in global repertoire structure. Expanded TCRs formed significantly more large CDR3 similarity clusters than pre-sensitization or healthy control sets, consistent with antigen-driven responses. A positive correlation was found between the number of PT1 expanded TCRs and patch test score, with significance reached at thresholds 8, 16 and 32 but not 4.

The germline V gene encodes CDR1 LNHDA and CDR2 SQIVND (reference sequence). V drops 1 base and J drops 5 bases, leaving 5 bases in between. The CDR3 runs 13 residues from the cysteine to the phenylalanine. Only the CDR3 DNA stays, 39 bases, in frame from base 1. The time point label, as the study defines it: patch test 1, 2 weeks after DPC sensitization. This specimen's treatment or condition label, per the study, means: therapeutic diphenylcyclopropenone sensitization with weekly scalp DPC. At each patch-test visit, blood was drawn before the patch test was applied. To be eligible, patients had to be aged 18 to 70, diagnosed with alopecia and judged suitable for DPC therapy, while pregnant patients were excluded. Unfractionated whole blood was collected in Tempus Blood RNA tubes, and total RNA was extracted from that blood. Libraries were constructed by RACE. The sequencer listed for this sample is NextSeq 500. Library preparation attached unique molecular identifiers to individual cDNA molecules for quantitative, reproducible TCR counting. For every blood RNA sample, sequencing covered both the TCR alpha and TCR beta chains. As for the authors' bioinformatics: Samples had a median of roughly 91,000 TCRs, with a range from roughly 23,224 to 750,000. V, J and CDR3 annotation of the TCR reads was carried out using the Decombinator software suite. To make PS versus PT1 abundance plots, every sample was subsampled to the same number of TCRs (28,000). TCRs were defined as expanded if absent before sensitization and observed at least eight times at the 2-week time point. The public sequencing data were trimmed at Q25 with fastp and processed into clonotypes with MiXCR by TCRdb, which kept only in-frame beta chains. Every distinct CDR3 protein forms one entry, paired with its most common genes and DNA. The V and J calls were determined by TCRdb, not by the authors. Recorded for this sample are roughly 380,000 distinct CDR3 sequences; nearly 5% of them occurred a single time. About 2.1% of the sample is in the top ten clones.

This sample comprised whole blood, obtained in connection with sensitization to the hapten diphenylcyclopropenone (DPC). The chain joins TRBV19 to TRBJ1-4; no D gene call is confident. The TCR comes from a woman aged 50 to 65 with alopecia areata. Some clones in this sample may be carry-over from other donors' samples. The DNA sequence is as follows: TGTGCCAGTAGTATAGGACGGAATGAAAAACTGTTTTTT. Its protein reads: CASSIGRNEKLFF.